This entry features one T cell receptor (beta chain) sequence. The target antigen is unknown. The PCR used 60 Vbeta and 13 Jbeta primers. Here immunoSEQ multiplex PCR was the method, and the copy in TCRdb shows in-frame clones only, minus some. This table holds approximately 150,000 clones, around 78% found once. The CDR3 contains 14 residues. The germline gives CDR1 WSHSY, CDR2 SAAADI. Trimming cost V 6 bases and J 7 bases, with 18 bases left between them. The data originate from a study of cytomegalovirus exposure and HLA in healthy donors. The study's findings and limits: Further analysis, carried out later, found HLA-associated TCR beta chains more clonally expanded than equally common other chains. Only CMV serostatus was available as immune exposure information.

The sequencing sample was made of PBMCs. The chain has TRBV10-2 and TRBJ1-1, with D perhaps TRBD1 (5 bases). The clonotype was recovered from a woman aged 18-29 years in good health and CMV-seronegative. CDR3 DNA sequence: TGCGCCAGCAGGCCCTCCCGGGAGGGGCTTGAAGCTTTCTTT. Translated, it gives CASRPSREGLEAFF.